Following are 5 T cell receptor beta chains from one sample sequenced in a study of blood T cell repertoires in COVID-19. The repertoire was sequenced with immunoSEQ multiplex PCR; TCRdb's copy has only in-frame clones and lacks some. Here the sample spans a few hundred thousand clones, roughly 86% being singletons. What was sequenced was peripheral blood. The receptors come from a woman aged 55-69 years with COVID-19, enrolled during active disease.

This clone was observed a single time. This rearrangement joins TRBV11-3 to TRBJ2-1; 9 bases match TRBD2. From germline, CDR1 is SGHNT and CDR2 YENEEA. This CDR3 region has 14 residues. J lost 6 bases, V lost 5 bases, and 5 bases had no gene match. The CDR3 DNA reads TGTGCCAGCAGCCCAGTGACTAGCGGCAATGAGCAGTTCTTC. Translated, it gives CASSPVTSGNEQFF.

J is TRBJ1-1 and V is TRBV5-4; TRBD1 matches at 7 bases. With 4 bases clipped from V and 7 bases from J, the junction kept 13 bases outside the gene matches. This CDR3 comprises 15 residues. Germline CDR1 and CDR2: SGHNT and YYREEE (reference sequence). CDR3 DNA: TGTGCCAGCAGCGTCGGTGGCAGGGGGTTGGTTGAAGCTTTCTTT. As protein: CASSVGGRGLVEAFF.

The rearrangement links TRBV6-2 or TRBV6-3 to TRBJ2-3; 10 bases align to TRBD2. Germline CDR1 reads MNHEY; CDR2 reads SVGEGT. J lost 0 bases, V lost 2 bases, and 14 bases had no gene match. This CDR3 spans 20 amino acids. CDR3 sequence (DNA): TGTGCCAGCAGTTACCCCCGGACTAGCGGAGCCGGCGCTAGCACAGATACGCAGTATTTT. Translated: CASSYPRTSGAGASTDTQYF.

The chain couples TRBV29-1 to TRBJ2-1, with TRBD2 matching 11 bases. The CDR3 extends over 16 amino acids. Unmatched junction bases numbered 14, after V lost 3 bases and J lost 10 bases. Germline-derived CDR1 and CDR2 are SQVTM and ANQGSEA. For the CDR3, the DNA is TGCAGCGTTGAGTTCGTGGGACTAGCGGTCGATGGGGAGCAGTTCTTC. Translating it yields CSVEFVGLAVDGEQFF.

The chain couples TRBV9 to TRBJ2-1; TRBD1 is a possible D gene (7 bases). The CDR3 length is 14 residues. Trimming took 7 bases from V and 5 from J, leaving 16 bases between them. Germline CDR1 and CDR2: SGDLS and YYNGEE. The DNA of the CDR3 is TGTGCCAGCTCAGGGGGGAGTTCCCACAATGAGCAGTTCTTC. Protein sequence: CASSGGSSHNEQFF.